Below, 9 T cell receptor beta chains from the same sample are listed, as sequenced in a study of T cell responses to AZD1222 COVID-19 vaccine. The method was immunoSEQ multiplex PCR; TCRdb's version includes in-frame clones alone and lacks a portion of them. The data show approximately 90,000 clones, about 86% seen once. The starting material was peripheral blood, obtained on day 0 of AZD1222 vaccination. Receptors originate from an adult in good health.

This chain connects TRBV5-5 to TRBJ1-6; D remains unclear. V was shortened by 1 base and J by 4 bases, with 12 bases between the two germline ends. The CDR3 length is 16 residues. Germline CDR1 and CDR2: SGHKS and YYEKEE (reference sequence). The CDR3 DNA follows: TGTGCCAGCAGCTTGTTTAGTGAAGCTTATAATTCACCCCTCCACTTT. Its protein product is CASSLFSEAYNSPLHF.

The genes are TRBV27 and TRBJ1-5; D ambiguous. Trimming removed 3 bases at V and 0 bases at J, with 9 bases between. CDR3 size: 15 residues. Germline CDR1 is MNHEY and CDR2 is SMNVEV (reference sequence). DNA of the CDR3: TGTGCCAGCAGTTTTCGGGCCAGTAGCAATCAGCCCCAGCATTTT. Translating gives CASSFRASSNQPQHF.

The V call is TRBV21-1, the J call TRBJ2-1. TRBV21-1 is noted as a pseudogene. CDR3 length: 17 amino acids. This CDR3 reads CASSKALSGRRVYEQFF. The CDR3 nucleotides read TGTGCCAGCAGCAAAGCGCTGTCAGGCAGGAGAGTCTATGAGCAGTTCTTC.

This clone was seen only once. The chain has TRBV5-6 and TRBJ2-3, with TRBD2 matching over 9 bases. The junction had 12 bases not matched to a gene; V was cut back by 4 bases and J by 6 bases. This CDR3 spans 16 amino acids. Germline assignment: CDR1 SGHDT and CDR2 YYEEEE. The CDR3 protein is CASSGVASGKLDTQYF. The DNA of the CDR3 is TGTGCCAGCAGCGGGGTGGCTAGCGGGAAGTTGGATACGCAGTATTTT.

This clone is a singleton in its sample. The chain combines TRBV4-1 with TRBJ1-5, with D hard to call. The CDR3 covers 17 residues. Looked up from germline, CDR1 is MGHRA and CDR2 is YSYEKL. With 0 bases removed from V and 5 bases from J, the gap between germline ends came to 17 bases. CDR3 protein: CASSQEGPNTRDQPQHF. CDR3 sequence (DNA): TGCGCCAGCAGCCAAGAAGGACCGAATACACGGGATCAGCCCCAGCATTTT.

The chain couples TRBV7-6 to TRBJ1-5, with TRBD1 identical over 9 bases. The CDR3 extends over 15 amino acids. The germline CDR1 and CDR2 sequences are SGHVS and FNYEAQ. V lost 3 bases to trimming and J lost 6 bases; unmatched junction nucleotides: 6. CDR3 sequence reads: CASSLGTGRAQPQHF. In DNA form, the CDR3 reads TGTGCCAGCAGCTTGGGGACAGGGAGGGCTCAGCCCCAGCATTTT.

Only a few counts were recorded for this clone. DNA of the CDR3: TGTGCCAGCAGGGGCTGGGGCAGCTCCTACAATGAGCAGTTCTTC. This codes for CASRGWGSSYNEQFF. V and J are TRBV14 and TRBJ2-1; D perhaps matches TRBD1 (5 bases). V was clipped by 6 bases and J by 0 bases, with 12 bases between them. Per the germline V gene, CDR1 is SGHDN and CDR2 is FVKESK. The CDR3 extends over 15 amino acids.

The rearrangement links TRBV3-1 (or the pseudogene TRBV3-2) to TRBJ2-1; 14 nucleotides align to TRBD2. The V segment lost 4 bases and the J segment 7 bases; nucleotides outside the gene matches: 6. The CDR3 loop spans 16 amino acids. CDR1 LGHDT and CDR2 YNNKEL come from the germline V gene (reference sequence). CDR3 DNA sequence: TGTGCCAGCAGCCCCGGGACTAGCGGGAGCTTAAATGAGCAGTTCTTC. As protein: CASSPGTSGSLNEQFF.

The V gene is TRBV28, the J gene TRBJ2-5; D possibly corresponds to TRBD1 (5 bases). With 3 bases removed from V and 5 bases from J, the gap between germline ends came to 16 bases. Germline CDR1 MDHEN, CDR2 SYDVKM. This CDR3 comprises 15 residues. Written as DNA, the CDR3 is TGTGCCAGCAGTTTGTGGACATCCGCGCAGGAGACCCAGTACTTC. This codes for CASSLWTSAQETQYF.